The clone carrying this T cell receptor (beta chain) showed up just a few times. The sample belongs to a study of cytomegalovirus exposure and HLA in healthy donors. Germline CDR1 reads MNHEY; CDR2 reads SVGAGI. The length of the CDR3 is 12 residues. V gave up 8 bases and J gave up 2 bases, with 9 bases separating them. PCR primers comprised 60 Vbeta and 13 Jbeta primers. TCRdb's table, derived via immunoSEQ multiplex PCR, lists solely in-frame clones and lacks some. The sample holds about 200,000 clones; around 74% are singletons and the top ten take approximately 1.4%. The V gene is TRBV6-5, the J gene TRBJ1-1; no definite D call. Material: PBMCs. The sequence derives from a girl between 10 and 17 years old in good health and CMV-seropositive. CDR3 bases: TGTGCCAGCGCGGGCCTCAACACTGAAGCTTTCTTT. It codes for CASAGLNTEAFF.